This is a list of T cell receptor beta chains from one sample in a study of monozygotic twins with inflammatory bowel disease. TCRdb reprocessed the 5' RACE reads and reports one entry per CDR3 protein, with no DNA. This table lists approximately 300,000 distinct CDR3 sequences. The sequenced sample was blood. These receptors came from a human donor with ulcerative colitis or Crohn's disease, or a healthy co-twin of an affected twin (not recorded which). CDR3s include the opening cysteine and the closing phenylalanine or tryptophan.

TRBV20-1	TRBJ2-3	CSAGTLAGGSDTQYF
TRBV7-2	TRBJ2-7	CASSLVQGGYEQYF
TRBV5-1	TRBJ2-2	CASRSGTSGTNTGELFF
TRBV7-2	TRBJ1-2	CASSLDGTGVHF
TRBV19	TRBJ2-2	CASRTKPGRGNTGELFF
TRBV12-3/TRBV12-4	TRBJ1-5	CASCPDPTYQPQHF
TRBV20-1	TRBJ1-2	CSASVTQGGNYGYTF
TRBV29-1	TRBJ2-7	CSSRQGYEQYF
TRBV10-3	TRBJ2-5	CAISGRGTRETQYF
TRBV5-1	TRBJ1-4	CASSFRTLNEKLFF
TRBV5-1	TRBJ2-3	CASSIGAGRSTDTQYF
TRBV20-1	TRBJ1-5	CSARAGIVNQPQHF
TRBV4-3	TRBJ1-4	CASSQGAGGFLEKLFF
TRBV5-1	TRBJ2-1	CASSLSGQSNEQFF
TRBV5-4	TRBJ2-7	CASSLGGWDGPRLEQYF
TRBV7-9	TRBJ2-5	CASSLDLAGGLETQYF
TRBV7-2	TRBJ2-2	CASSSTSGGGELFF
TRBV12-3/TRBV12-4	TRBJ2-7	CASSYGLPYEQYF
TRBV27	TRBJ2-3	CASRPGQGGRSLVTDTQYF
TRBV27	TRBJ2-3	CASSLLRADTQYF
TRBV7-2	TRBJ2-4	CASSQWGRALKNIQYF
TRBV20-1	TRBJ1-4	CSAQDREKSEKLFF
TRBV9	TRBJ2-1	CASSVVWGSYNEQFF
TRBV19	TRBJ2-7	CASHASGSSYEQYF
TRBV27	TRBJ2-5	CASSPGTTYRPETQYF
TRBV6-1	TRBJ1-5	CASSAPANQPQHF
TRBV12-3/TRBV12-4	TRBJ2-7	CASSLGLGQEQYF
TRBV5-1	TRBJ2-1	CASSFGLVGNEQFF
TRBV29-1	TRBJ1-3	CSAYGQTGNTIYF
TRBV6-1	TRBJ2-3	CASRRTSGGPDTQYF
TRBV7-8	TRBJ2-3	CASSLVPASSTDTQYF
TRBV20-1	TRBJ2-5	CSARDAAGAGEETQYF
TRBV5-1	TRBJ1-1	CASSTPGLNTEAFF
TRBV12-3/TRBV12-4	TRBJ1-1	CASSSRWGGVKRGNTEAFF
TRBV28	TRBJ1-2	CASGSGTTGYTF
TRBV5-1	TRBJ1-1	CASSPFGGSNTEAFF
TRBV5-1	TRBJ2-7	CASSTGGYEQYF
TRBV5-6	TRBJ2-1	CASSSTTGLGFQFF
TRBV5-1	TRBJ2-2	CASRRGENTGELFF
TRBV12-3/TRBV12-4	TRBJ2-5	CASSLGQGGGETQYF
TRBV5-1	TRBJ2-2	CASLPGQGNTGELFF
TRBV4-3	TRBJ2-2	CASKKQGSANTGELFF
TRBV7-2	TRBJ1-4	CASSPLGVDNEKLFF
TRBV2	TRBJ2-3	CASSEGRGADTQYF
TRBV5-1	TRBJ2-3	CASSLPSPGATTDTQYF